The present entry profiles one T cell receptor (beta chain) with its context. The CDR3 sequence is 15 residues long. Per germline, CDR1 SEHNR and CDR2 FQNEAQ (reference sequence). The ends lost 10 bases at V and 2 bases at J; junction bases unmatched: 13. This specimen belongs to a study of control samples from healthy donors and cancer patients. Sequencing was performed with immunoSEQ multiplex PCR; in TCRdb, only in-frame clones are kept and a portion is missing. The sample records around 150,000 clones, approximately 90% being singletons. The sequencing input was blood. The V gene is TRBV7-9, the J gene TRBJ1-2; TRBD1 agrees at 7 bases. This receptor was obtained from a young man in good health. The CDR3 nucleotides are TGTGCCACCAGGGGCCAAGGGACAGCAAACTATGGCTACACCTTC. Protein product: CATRGQGTANYGYTF.